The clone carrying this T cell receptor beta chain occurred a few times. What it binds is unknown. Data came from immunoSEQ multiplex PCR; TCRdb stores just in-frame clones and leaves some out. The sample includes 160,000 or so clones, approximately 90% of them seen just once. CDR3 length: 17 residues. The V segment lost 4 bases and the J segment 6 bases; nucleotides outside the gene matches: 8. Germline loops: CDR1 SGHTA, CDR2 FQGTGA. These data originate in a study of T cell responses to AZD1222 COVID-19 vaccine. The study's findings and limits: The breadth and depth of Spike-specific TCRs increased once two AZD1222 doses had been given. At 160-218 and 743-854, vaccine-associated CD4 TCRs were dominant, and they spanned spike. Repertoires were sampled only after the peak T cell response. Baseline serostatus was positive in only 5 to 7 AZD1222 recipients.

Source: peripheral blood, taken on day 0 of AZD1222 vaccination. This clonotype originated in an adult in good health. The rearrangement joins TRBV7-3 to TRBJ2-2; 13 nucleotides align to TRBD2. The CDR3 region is CASSSTRTSGSSGELFF. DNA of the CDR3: TGTGCCAGCAGCTCGACCCGGACTAGCGGGAGTTCCGGGGAGCTGTTTTTT.